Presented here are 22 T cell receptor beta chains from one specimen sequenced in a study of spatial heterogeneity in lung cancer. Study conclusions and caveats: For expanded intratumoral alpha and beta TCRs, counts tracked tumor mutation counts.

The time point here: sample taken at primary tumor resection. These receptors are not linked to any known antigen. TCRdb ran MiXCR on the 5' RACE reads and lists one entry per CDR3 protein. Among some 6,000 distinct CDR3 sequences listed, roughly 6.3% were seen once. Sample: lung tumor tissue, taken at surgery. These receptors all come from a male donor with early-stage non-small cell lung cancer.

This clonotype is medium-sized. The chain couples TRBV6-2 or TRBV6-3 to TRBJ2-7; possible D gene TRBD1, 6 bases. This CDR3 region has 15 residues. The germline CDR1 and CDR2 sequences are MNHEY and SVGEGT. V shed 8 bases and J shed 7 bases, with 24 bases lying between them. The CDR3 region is CASVGTGTSLREQYF. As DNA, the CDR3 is TGTGCCAGCGTAGGAACGGGGACATCTCTGCGGGAGCAGTACTTC.

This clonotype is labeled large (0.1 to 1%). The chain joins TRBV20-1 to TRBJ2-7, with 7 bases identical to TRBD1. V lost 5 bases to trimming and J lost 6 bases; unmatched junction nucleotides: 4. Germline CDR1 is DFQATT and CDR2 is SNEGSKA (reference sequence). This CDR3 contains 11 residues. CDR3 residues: CSADRVREQYF. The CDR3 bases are TGCAGTGCTGACAGGGTTCGCGAGCAGTACTTC.

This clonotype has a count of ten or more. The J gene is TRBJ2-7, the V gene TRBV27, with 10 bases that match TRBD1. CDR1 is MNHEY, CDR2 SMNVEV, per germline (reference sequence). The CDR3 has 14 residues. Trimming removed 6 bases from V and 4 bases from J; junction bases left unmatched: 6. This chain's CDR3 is CASRRQGAGYEQYF. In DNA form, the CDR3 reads TGTGCCAGCAGGAGACAGGGGGCTGGGTACGAGCAGTACTTC.

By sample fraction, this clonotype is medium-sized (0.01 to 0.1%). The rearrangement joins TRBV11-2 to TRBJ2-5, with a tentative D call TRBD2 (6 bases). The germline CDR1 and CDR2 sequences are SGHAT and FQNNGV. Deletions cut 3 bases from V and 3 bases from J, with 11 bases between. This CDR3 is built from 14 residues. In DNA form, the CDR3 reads TGTGCCAGCAGCTTGGCGGGAACAAAAGAGACCCAGTACTTC. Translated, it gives CASSLAGTKETQYF.

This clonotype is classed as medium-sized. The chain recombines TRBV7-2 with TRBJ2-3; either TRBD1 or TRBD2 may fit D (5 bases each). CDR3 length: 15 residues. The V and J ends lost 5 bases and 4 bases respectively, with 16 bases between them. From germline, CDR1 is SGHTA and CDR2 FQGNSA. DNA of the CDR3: TGTGCCAGCAGCCGGGACGGCCTGGAGGCAGATACGCAGTATTTT. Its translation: CASSRDGLEADTQYF.

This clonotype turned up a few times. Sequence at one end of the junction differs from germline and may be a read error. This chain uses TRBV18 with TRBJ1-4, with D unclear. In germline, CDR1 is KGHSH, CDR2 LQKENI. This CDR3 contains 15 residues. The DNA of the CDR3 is TGTACCAGCTCACCCTCGGTATTCTCTAATGAAAAACTGTTTTTT. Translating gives CTSSPSVFSNEKLFF.

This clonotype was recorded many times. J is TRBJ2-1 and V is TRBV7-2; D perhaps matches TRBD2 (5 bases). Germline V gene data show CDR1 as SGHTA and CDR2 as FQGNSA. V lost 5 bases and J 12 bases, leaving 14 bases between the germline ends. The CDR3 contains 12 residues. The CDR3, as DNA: TGTGCCAGCAGCCCGGGGTCGAGAGGGCAGTTCTTC. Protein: CASSPGSRGQFF.

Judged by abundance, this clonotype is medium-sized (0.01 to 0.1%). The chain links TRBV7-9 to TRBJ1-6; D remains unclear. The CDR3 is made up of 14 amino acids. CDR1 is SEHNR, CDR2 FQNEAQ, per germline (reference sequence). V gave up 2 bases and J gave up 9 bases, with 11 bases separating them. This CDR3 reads CASSLTGRGSPLHF. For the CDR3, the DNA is TGTGCCAGCAGCTTAACGGGTCGGGGTTCACCCCTCCACTTT.

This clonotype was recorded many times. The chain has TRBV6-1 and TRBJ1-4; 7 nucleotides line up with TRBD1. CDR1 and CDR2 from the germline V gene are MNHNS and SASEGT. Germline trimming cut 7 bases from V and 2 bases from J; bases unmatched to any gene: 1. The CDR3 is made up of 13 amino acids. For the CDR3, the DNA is TGTGCCAGCAACAGGGGTACTAATGAAAAACTGTTTTTT. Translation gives CASNRGTNEKLFF.

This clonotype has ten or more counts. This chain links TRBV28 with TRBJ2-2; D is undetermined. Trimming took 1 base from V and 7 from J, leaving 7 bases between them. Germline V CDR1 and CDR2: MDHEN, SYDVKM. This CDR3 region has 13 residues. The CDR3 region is CASSLLEVGELFF. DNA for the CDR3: TGTGCCAGCAGTTTATTAGAGGTCGGGGAGCTGTTTTTT.

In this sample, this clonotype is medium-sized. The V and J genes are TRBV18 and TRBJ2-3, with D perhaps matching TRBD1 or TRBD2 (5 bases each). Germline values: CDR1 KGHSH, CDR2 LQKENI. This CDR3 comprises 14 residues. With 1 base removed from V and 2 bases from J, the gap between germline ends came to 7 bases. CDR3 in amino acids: CASSPRGITDTQYF. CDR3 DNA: TGTGCCAGCTCACCACGGGGGATCACAGATACGCAGTATTTT. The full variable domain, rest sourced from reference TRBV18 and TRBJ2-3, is NAGVMQNPRHLVRRRGQEARLRCSPMKGHSHVYWYRQLPEEGLKFMVYLQKENIIDESGMPKERFSAEFPKEGPSILRIQQVVRGDSAAYFCASSPRGITDTQYFGPGTRLTVL.

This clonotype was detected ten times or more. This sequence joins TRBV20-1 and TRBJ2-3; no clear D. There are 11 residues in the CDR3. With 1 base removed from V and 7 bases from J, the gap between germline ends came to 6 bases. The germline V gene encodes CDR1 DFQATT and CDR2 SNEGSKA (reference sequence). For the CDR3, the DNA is TGCAGTGCTAGAGTCGACTATACGCAGTATTTT. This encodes CSARVDYTQYF.

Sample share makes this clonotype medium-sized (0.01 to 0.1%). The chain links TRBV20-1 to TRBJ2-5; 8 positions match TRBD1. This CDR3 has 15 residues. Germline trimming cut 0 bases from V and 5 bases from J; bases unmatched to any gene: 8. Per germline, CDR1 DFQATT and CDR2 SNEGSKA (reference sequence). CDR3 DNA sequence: TGCAGTGCTAGAGATCACCAGGGGGCAGGGGAGACCCAGTACTTC. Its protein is CSARDHQGAGETQYF.

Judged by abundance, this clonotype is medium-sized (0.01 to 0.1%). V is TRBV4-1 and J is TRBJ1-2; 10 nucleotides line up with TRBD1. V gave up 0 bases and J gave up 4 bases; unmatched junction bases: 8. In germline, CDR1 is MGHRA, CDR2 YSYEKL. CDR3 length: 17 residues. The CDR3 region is CASSQDTGTGEVYGYTF. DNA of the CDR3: TGCGCCAGCAGCCAAGATACGGGGACAGGGGAGGTCTATGGCTACACCTTC.

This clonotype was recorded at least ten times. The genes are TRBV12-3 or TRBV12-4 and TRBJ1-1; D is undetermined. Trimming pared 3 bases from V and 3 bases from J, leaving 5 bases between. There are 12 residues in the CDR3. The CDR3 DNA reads TGTGCCAGCAGTTTCGGATACACTGAAGCTTTCTTT. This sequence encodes CASSFGYTEAFF.

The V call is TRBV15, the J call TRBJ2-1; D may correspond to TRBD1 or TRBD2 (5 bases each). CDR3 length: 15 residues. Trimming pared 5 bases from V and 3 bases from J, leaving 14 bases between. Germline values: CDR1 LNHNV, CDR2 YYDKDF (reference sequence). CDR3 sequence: CATSLDRDRYNEQFF. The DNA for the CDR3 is TGTGCCACCAGCCTAGATCGGGACCGCTACAATGAGCAGTTCTTC. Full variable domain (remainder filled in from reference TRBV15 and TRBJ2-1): DAMVIQNPRYQVTQFGKPVTLSCSQTLNHNVMYWYQQKSSQAPKLLFHYYDKDFNNEADTPDNFQSRRPNTSFCFLDIRSPGLGDTAMYLCATSLDRDRYNEQFFGPGTRLTVL.

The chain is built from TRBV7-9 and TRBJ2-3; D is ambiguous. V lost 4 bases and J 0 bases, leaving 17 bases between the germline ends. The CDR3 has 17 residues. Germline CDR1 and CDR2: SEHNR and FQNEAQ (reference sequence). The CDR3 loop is CASSSLWARRSTDTQYF. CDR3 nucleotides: TGTGCCAGCAGCTCCCTGTGGGCACGAAGAAGCACAGATACGCAGTATTTT.

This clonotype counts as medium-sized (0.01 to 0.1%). The CDR3 coding sequence is TGTGCCAGCTCACCACCCGGGCCCAACTACGAGCAGTACTTC. This gives the protein CASSPPGPNYEQYF. V and J are TRBV18 and TRBJ2-7; D is unresolved. Germline assignment: CDR1 KGHSH and CDR2 LQKENI. V was trimmed by 0 bases and J by 3 bases, leaving 9 bases between them. The CDR3 has 14 residues.

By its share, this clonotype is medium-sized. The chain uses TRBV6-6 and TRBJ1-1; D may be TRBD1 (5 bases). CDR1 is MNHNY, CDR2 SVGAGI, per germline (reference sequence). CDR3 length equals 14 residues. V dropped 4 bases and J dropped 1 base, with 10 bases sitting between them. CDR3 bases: TGTGCCAGCAGTTCGGGGGTCAGGAACACTGAAGCTTTCTTT. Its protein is CASSSGVRNTEAFF.

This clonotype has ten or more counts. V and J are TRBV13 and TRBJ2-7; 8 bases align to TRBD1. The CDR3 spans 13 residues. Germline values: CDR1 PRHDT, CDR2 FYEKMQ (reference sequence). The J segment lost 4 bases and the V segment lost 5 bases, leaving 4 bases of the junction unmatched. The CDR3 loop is CASSKGQGYEQYF. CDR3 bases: TGTGCCAGCAGCAAAGGACAGGGATACGAGCAGTACTTC. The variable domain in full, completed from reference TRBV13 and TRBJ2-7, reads AAGVIQSPRHLIKEKRETATLKCYPIPRHDTVYWYQQGPGQDPQFLISFYEKMQSDKGSIPDRFSAQQFSDYHSELNMSSLELGDSALYFCASSKGQGYEQYFGPGTRLTVT.

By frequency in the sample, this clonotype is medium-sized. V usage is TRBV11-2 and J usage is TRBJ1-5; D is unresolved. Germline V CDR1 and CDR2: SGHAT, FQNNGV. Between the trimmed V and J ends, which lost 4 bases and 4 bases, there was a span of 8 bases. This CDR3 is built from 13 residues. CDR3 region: CASSSGPNQPQHF. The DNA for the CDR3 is TGTGCCAGCAGCTCCGGCCCGAATCAGCCCCAGCATTTT.

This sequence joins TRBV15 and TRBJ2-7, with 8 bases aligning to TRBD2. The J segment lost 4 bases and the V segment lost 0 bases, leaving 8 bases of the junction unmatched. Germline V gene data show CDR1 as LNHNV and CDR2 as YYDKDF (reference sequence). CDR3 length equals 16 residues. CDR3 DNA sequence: TGTGCCACCAGCAGAGACCCAGCGGGAGATTGGTACGAGCAGTACTTC. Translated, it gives CATSRDPAGDWYEQYF. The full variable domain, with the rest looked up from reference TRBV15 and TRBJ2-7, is DAMVIQNPRYQVTQFGKPVTLSCSQTLNHNVMYWYQQKSSQAPKLLFHYYDKDFNNEADTPDNFQSRRPNTSFCFLDIRSPGLGDTAMYLCATSRDPAGDWYEQYFGPGTRLTVT.